This T cell receptor beta chain was captured by sequencing in a study of post-analysis software for immune sequencing data. Turning to the study itself: Relapsing-remitting, secondary progressive and progressive-relapsing forms made up the multiple sclerosis disease courses.

In the case of this clonotype: Antigen specificity is unknown.

The CDR3 has 15 residues. With V trimmed by 3 bases and J by 3 bases, 10 bases remained unmatched. CDR1 and CDR2 from the germline V gene are DFQATT and SNEGSKA (reference sequence). TCR beta cDNA libraries included unique molecular identifiers. From the PCR reads, TCRdb called clonotypes with MiXCR, one entry per CDR3 protein. Among roughly 570,000 distinct CDR3 sequences, roughly 34% were seen once, and the ten largest hold 4.5% to 7.5%. Study results and limitations: About 5 TRBV segments, including TRBV5-6, TRBV5-1 and TRBV20-1, were more frequent in patients than controls. Normalized Chao1 diversity in multiple sclerosis patients fell significantly below that of controls.

The specimen was blood. The receptor comes from a girl younger than 18 with multiple sclerosis. The chain combines TRBV20-1 with TRBJ1-2, with 7 bases matching TRBD1. The CDR3 protein is CSASLNQGDDYGYTF. CDR3 bases: TGCAGTGCTAGTCTTAATCAGGGGGATGACTATGGCTACACCTTC.